Below, one TCR beta chain is given with its context. The data belong to a study of technical replicates of blood from a handful of donors. V lost 5 bases and J lost 3; bases outside the gene matches: 4. This CDR3 is built from 15 residues. Germline lookup yields CDR1 MDHEN and CDR2 SYDVKM. Assay: immunoSEQ multiplex PCR; the TCRdb copy retains only in-frame clones and omits some. This table holds approximately 73,000 clones, around 90% found once. The sequence was collected from a human donor in good health. Input material: T cells isolated from PBMCs. The chain recombines TRBV28 with TRBJ2-5; 12 nucleotides match TRBD2. The CDR3 region has the DNA TGTGCCAGCAGTCTGCGACTAGCGGGAGAAGAGACCCAGTACTTC. This translates into CASSLRLAGEETQYF.